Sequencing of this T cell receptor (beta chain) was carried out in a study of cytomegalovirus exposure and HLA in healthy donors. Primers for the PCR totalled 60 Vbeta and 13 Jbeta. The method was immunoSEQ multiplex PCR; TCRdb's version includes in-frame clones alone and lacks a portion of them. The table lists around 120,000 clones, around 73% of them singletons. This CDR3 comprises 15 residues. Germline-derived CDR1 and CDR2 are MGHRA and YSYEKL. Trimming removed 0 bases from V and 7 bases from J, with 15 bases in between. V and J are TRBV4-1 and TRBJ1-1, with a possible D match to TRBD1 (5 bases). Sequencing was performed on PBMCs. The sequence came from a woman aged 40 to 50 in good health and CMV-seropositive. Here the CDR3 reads CASSQDPAGYFEAFF. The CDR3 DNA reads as TGCGCCAGCAGCCAAGATCCGGCAGGGTACTTTGAAGCTTTCTTT.